A selection of T cell receptor beta chains follows, all from one sample in a study of spatial heterogeneity in lung cancer. MiXCR, run by TCRdb on the 5' RACE reads, gives a single entry per CDR3 protein. The data show 43,000 or so distinct CDR3 sequences, about 6.8% seen once. The specimen was PBMCs, collected at surgery. All receptors come from a female donor with early-stage non-small cell lung cancer. Each CDR3 is given with its conserved first and last residue. Each record gives: V gene, J gene, CDR3 protein.

V: TRBV9; J: TRBJ2-1; CDR3: CASSVVSSGGAGNEQFF
V: TRBV6-2/TRBV6-3; J: TRBJ1-2; CDR3: CASSRGQGYGYTF
V: TRBV29-1; J: TRBJ1-1; CDR3: CSAQKGGGRAEAFF
V: TRBV3-1; J: TRBJ1-1; CDR3: CASSQVGSPRF
V: TRBV6-4; J: TRBJ2-2; CDR3: CASSGSETGELFF
V: TRBV4-1; J: TRBJ2-5; CDR3: CASSQGPGQETQYF
V: TRBV7-8; J: TRBJ2-1; CDR3: CASSLDETGQFF
V: TRBV27; J: TRBJ1-2; CDR3: CANSPRQGNTYGYTF
V: TRBV29-1; J: TRBJ2-5; CDR3: CSARRGVETQYF
V: TRBV11-2; J: TRBJ2-5; CDR3: CASTLTSGGETQYF
V: TRBV27; J: TRBJ2-6; CDR3: CASSLGQPRVLTF
V: TRBV6-1; J: TRBJ1-5; CDR3: CASTRQSNQPQHF
V: TRBV5-1; J: TRBJ1-1; CDR3: CASRSSSQRNTEAFF
V: TRBV7-2; J: TRBJ1-2; CDR3: CASILSHRDNYGYTF
V: TRBV7-9; J: TRBJ2-1; CDR3: CASSSRTSPSSYNEQFF
V: TRBV4-1; J: TRBJ2-7; CDR3: CASSQGLAGGHSYEQYF
V: TRBV3-1; J: TRBJ1-2; CDR3: CASSQGTTGLYGYTF
V: TRBV12-3/TRBV12-4; J: TRBJ1-6; CDR3: CASRETVALHF
V: TRBV12-5; J: TRBJ2-3; CDR3: CASGKEYPTDTQYF
V: TRBV5-1; J: TRBJ2-5; CDR3: CASSSSGAQETQYF
V: TRBV10-3; J: TRBJ1-1; CDR3: CAISESGTLNTEAFF
V: TRBV20-1; J: TRBJ2-5; CDR3: CSARVAGKETQYF
V: TRBV10-3; J: TRBJ1-3; CDR3: CAISAQGLNTIYF
V: TRBV5-6; J: TRBJ1-5; CDR3: CASSRGQVGDQPQHF
V: TRBV3-1; J: TRBJ1-1; CDR3: CASSQGGTGLNTEAFF
V: TRBV5-1; J: TRBJ1-1; CDR3: CASSTGIRDTEAFF
V: TRBV6-5; J: TRBJ2-7; CDR3: CASSYTIIGQDEQYF
V: TRBV12-2; J: TRBJ2-3; CDR3: CASRLPLWCEDTDTQYF
V: TRBV6-5; J: TRBJ2-4; CDR3: CASSLLGAKNIQYF
V: TRBV19; J: TRBJ1-2; CDR3: CASSIDRLYGYTF
V: TRBV12-3/TRBV12-4; J: TRBJ1-1; CDR3: CASSPRDRPNTEAFF
V: TRBV6-5; J: TRBJ1-4; CDR3: CASRAPGATNEKLFF
V: TRBV7-3; J: TRBJ2-2; CDR3: CASSLGNTGELFF
V: TRBV12-3/TRBV12-4; J: TRBJ1-1; CDR3: CASSNRGKGDTEAFF
V: TRBV20-1; J: TRBJ1-4; CDR3: CSGTEGASNEKLFF
V: TRBV10-3; J: TRBJ2-7; CDR3: CAISESGTLSSYEQYF
V: TRBV5-1; J: TRBJ1-1; CDR3: CASSPRGGGMAEAFF
V: TRBV20-1; J: TRBJ1-5; CDR3: CSATAGGQPQHF
V: TRBV20-1; J: TRBJ2-5; CDR3: CSARDGSHSQETQYF
V: TRBV6-5; J: TRBJ2-7; CDR3: CASSQATGTYEQYF
V: TRBV11-2; J: TRBJ2-3; CDR3: CASSLSLRDRGTDTQYF
V: TRBV5-1; J: TRBJ2-3; CDR3: CASSLSSTDTQYF
V: TRBV6-6; J: TRBJ2-7; CDR3: CASSVGGYYEQYF
V: TRBV7-2; J: TRBJ1-6; CDR3: CASSLGGSSYNSPLHF
V: TRBV2; J: TRBJ2-1; CDR3: CASSDLGAASYNEQFF
V: TRBV6-1; J: TRBJ1-1; CDR3: CASSEVRGGEAFF
V: TRBV6-1; J: TRBJ2-2; CDR3: CASSAHYREDTGELFF
V: TRBV12-3/TRBV12-4; J: TRBJ2-3; CDR3: CASSPRRGTDTQYF
V: TRBV10-2; J: TRBJ2-5; CDR3: CASSIQETQYF
V: TRBV6-1; J: TRBJ1-1; CDR3: CATSPGRHLNTEAFF
V: TRBV2; J: TRBJ2-7; CDR3: CASSPGLADYEQYF
V: TRBV4-1; J: TRBJ2-3; CDR3: CASSQGVLAGGYDTQYF
V: TRBV9; J: TRBJ2-1; CDR3: CASSVVGGGLPNEQFF
V: TRBV7-9; J: TRBJ2-3; CDR3: CSSSWTSVYTDTQYF
V: TRBV10-3; J: TRBJ2-7; CDR3: CATGLTSEQYF
V: TRBV20-1; J: TRBJ2-7; CDR3: CSAGTGQGYNEQYF
V: TRBV6-1; J: TRBJ1-4; CDR3: CASSLAPDPGEKLFF